This T cell receptor beta chain derives from a study of tumor and adjacent non-tumor tissue in lung cancer. Turning to the study itself: The patients, around 10 men and a few women, were about 30 to 76 with stage I to III disease. On average, productive TCRbeta reads reached roughly 3.9 million per sample.

This sample's RNA came from whole unsorted tissue. This non-tumor lung sample came from over 3 cm beyond the tumor edge. TCRbeta libraries were built with three rounds of nested PCR, modified from ARM-PCR. Each CDR3 protein gets one entry after TCRdb re-called the multiplex PCR reads with MiXCR. Altogether about 100,000 distinct CDR3 sequences are present, approximately 65% being singletons, with the ten largest covering roughly 20%. Study outcomes and limitations: Shorter survival was associated with higher TCR diversity in tumors. In normal lung, the top 100 clones were significantly more dominant than in tumor.

There are 9 residues in the CDR3. Germline lookup yields CDR1 DFQATT and CDR2 SNEGSKA (reference sequence). This clonotype was observed many times. Its specificity is unknown. A read error may account for a junction end that differs from germline. The chain is built from TRBV20-1 and TRBJ2-7, with D hard to call. This receptor was obtained from a man aged 30-40 years with non-small cell lung cancer. The sample consisted of distant non-tumor lung tissue. CDR3 bases: TGCAGTGCTAGAGAGGTCAGATTATTC. Encoded protein: CSAREVRLF.